A single sample gave rise to the 23 T cell receptor beta chains below, sequenced in a study of T cell responses to AZD1222 COVID-19 vaccine. Libraries were prepared by immunoSEQ multiplex PCR; TCRdb keeps only in-frame clonotypes and omits some of them. The repertoire holds about 130,000 clones, with about 93% as singletons. The sequences come from peripheral blood, collected on day 0 of AZD1222 vaccination. The receptors were gathered from an adult in good health.

The chain links TRBV4-2 to TRBJ2-1; 12 nucleotides agree with TRBD2. After removal of 1 base from V and 7 bases from J, the junction contained 8 bases not matched to a gene. The CDR3 consists of 17 residues. Germline values: CDR1 LGHNA, CDR2 YNFKEQ. The CDR3 bases are TGTGCCAGCAGCCAAGGACTAGCGGGAGTTATGGTTAATGAGCAGTTCTTC. Protein sequence: CASSQGLAGVMVNEQFF.

This chain connects TRBV9 to TRBJ2-7; 11 bases map to TRBD2. Unmatched junction bases numbered 6, after V lost 1 base and J lost 3 bases. Germline assignment: CDR1 SGDLS and CDR2 YYNGEE. The CDR3 runs to 16 residues. The CDR3 nucleotides are TGTGCCAGCAGCGTATCGGTGACTAGCGGGATCTACGAGCAGTACTTC. Its translation: CASSVSVTSGIYEQYF.

The gene calls are TRBV5-1 and TRBJ2-1; TRBD1 agrees at 7 bases. CDR3 length: 14 amino acids. Germline lookup yields CDR1 SGHRS and CDR2 YFSETQ. V trimming: 6 bases; J trimming: 5 bases; junction bases outside the gene matches: 8. This chain's CDR3 is CASTRGQKHNEQFF. CDR3 nucleotide sequence: TGCGCCAGCACCCGGGGACAGAAACACAATGAGCAGTTCTTC.

This clone came up once. V gene TRBV27 combines with J gene TRBJ2-5; the D gene is possibly TRBD2 (7 bases). Germline loops: CDR1 MNHEY, CDR2 SMNVEV (reference sequence). With 3 bases removed from V and 5 bases from J, the gap between germline ends came to 13 bases. The CDR3 contains 14 residues. The CDR3: CASSFRGGVETQYF. In nucleotides, the CDR3 is TGTGCCAGCAGTTTTAGGGGGGGGGTGGAGACCCAGTACTTC.

This rearrangement joins TRBV6-5 to TRBJ1-2; no clear D gene. Germline V CDR1 and CDR2: MNHEY, SVGAGI. V lost 11 bases and J 4 bases, leaving 11 bases between the germline ends. The CDR3 length is 11 residues. CDR3 bases: TGTGCCTTAGAGACGGTCTATGGCTACACCTTC. Residues: CALETVYGYTF.

The chain has TRBV4-2 and TRBJ2-3; D is undetermined. The CDR3 sequence is 11 residues long. With 2 bases removed from V and 6 bases from J, the gap between germline ends came to 3 bases. CDR1 LGHNA and CDR2 YNFKEQ come from the germline V gene. CDR3 coding DNA: TGTGCCAGCAGCCAAAGGGATACGCAGTATTTT. Translation: CASSQRDTQYF.

DNA for the CDR3: TGTGCCAGTAGTAGGCATGGGGCAGATACGCAGTATTTT. This translates into CASSRHGADTQYF. The chain uses TRBV19 and TRBJ2-3; no clear D gene. There are 13 residues in the CDR3. Trimming removed 4 bases at V and 4 bases at J, with 9 bases between. The germline V gene encodes CDR1 LNHDA and CDR2 SQIVND (reference sequence). Combining the CDR3 with reference TRBV19 and TRBJ2-3 gives the whole variable domain DGGITQSPKYLFRKEGQNVTLSCEQNLNHDAMYWYRQDPGQGLRLIYYSQIVNDFQKGDIAEGYSVSREKKESFPLTVTSAQKNPTAFYLCASSRHGADTQYFGPGTRLTVL.

V gene TRBV7-2 combines with J gene TRBJ1-5, with D possibly being TRBD1 (6 bases). Germline-derived CDR1 and CDR2 are SGHTA and FQGNSA. This CDR3 contains 15 residues. With 5 bases removed from V and 3 bases from J, the gap between germline ends came to 14 bases. The CDR3 coding sequence is TGTGCCAGCAGCGGTCGAACAGGGAACAATCAGCCCCAGCATTTT. Its translation: CASSGRTGNNQPQHF. The full variable domain, rest sourced from reference TRBV7-2 and TRBJ1-5, is GAGVSQSPSNKVTEKGKDVELRCDPISGHTALYWYRQSLGQGLEFLIYFQGNSAPDKSGLPSDRFSAERTGGSVSTLTIQRTQQEDSAVYLCASSGRTGNNQPQHFGDGTRLSIL.

This chain links TRBV4-3 with TRBJ1-1; D may be TRBD1 (5 bases). Deletions cut 3 bases from V and 5 bases from J, with 13 bases between. The CDR3 contains 14 residues. The germline V gene encodes CDR1 LGHNA and CDR2 YSLEER. The chain's CDR3 is CASSQILGGTEAFF. In DNA, the CDR3 is TGCGCCAGCAGCCAGATACTTGGGGGAACTGAAGCTTTCTTT.

The rearrangement joins TRBV29-1 to TRBJ1-2; no clear D gene. Germline V gene data show CDR1 as SQVTM and CDR2 as ANQGSEA. The CDR3 contains 15 residues. V was pared by 0 bases and J by 5 bases, with 16 bases between. The CDR3, as DNA: TGCAGCGTTGAAGACAAAGGGTTTGGTGGGTATGGCTACACCTTC. Translating it yields CSVEDKGFGGYGYTF.

The chain combines TRBV6-5 with TRBJ2-7; the match to TRBD2 covers 8 bases. The length of the CDR3 is 15 residues. Germline CDR1 MNHEY, CDR2 SVGAGI. The trim removed 6 bases at V and 4 bases at J, leaving 11 bases unmatched. The DNA of the CDR3 is TGTGCCAGCAGCGGGGGGGCCGGTCCACAATACGAGCAGTACTTC. Translation gives CASSGGAGPQYEQYF.

V and J are TRBV28 and TRBJ1-5; 8 nucleotides match TRBD1. Germline CDR1 is MDHEN and CDR2 is SYDVKM. The CDR3 loop spans 19 amino acids. Unmatched junction bases numbered 25, after V lost 6 bases and J lost 9 bases. Here the CDR3 DNA reads TGTGCCAGCAGAGACCGGAATCACCGGGACAGGTTTTCGGGAATGCCCCAGCATTTT. This translates into CASRDRNHRDRFSGMPQHF.

The chain links TRBV19 to TRBJ2-1; 9 bases align to TRBD1. CDR3 size: 16 residues. In germline, CDR1 is LNHDA, CDR2 SQIVND (reference sequence). Losses at the gene ends were 7 bases for V and 6 bases for J; bases not matched to a gene: 13. The CDR3 nucleotides read TGTGCCAGTACCATCTTACAGGGGGCTTCCCCCAATGAGCAGTTCTTC. Its protein product is CASTILQGASPNEQFF.

The V gene is TRBV3-1 (or the pseudogene TRBV3-2), the J gene TRBJ1-1, with D unresolved. Trimming shortened V by 4 bases and J by 4 bases, and 4 bases separated the two germline ends. Germline assignment: CDR1 LGHDT and CDR2 YNNKEL (reference sequence). The CDR3 consists of 11 residues. In DNA, the CDR3 is TGTGCCAGCAGCCGGGGCACTGAAGCTTTCTTT. It specifies CASSRGTEAFF.

The chain joins TRBV10-3 to TRBJ1-2; 11 bases line up with TRBD1. The CDR3 covers 17 residues. J gave up 5 bases and V 3 bases, and 11 bases lay outside the gene matches. Germline CDR1 is ENHRY and CDR2 is SYGVKD. The CDR3 spells CAISDPDRGRFRYGYTF. The CDR3 DNA reads TGTGCCATCAGTGATCCGGACAGGGGGCGGTTTAGGTATGGCTACACCTTC.

This chain connects TRBV19 to TRBJ1-6; D gene uncertain. The CDR3 sequence is 14 residues long. The germline V gene has CDR1 LNHDA and CDR2 SQIVND (reference sequence). Trimming removed 5 bases at V and 8 bases at J, with 13 bases between. The CDR3 sequence: CASSAETWDSPLHF. CDR3 sequence (DNA): TGTGCCAGTAGTGCCGAGACATGGGATTCACCCCTCCACTTT. The variable domain in full, completed from reference TRBV19 and TRBJ1-6, reads DGGITQSPKYLFRKEGQNVTLSCEQNLNHDAMYWYRQDPGQGLRLIYYSQIVNDFQKGDIAEGYSVSREKKESFPLTVTSAQKNPTAFYLCASSAETWDSPLHFGNGTRLTVT.

CDR3 DNA: TGTGCCAGTAGCTCTGGGGCCAACGTCCTGACTTTC. It specifies CASSSGANVLTF. The chain combines TRBV19 with TRBJ2-6; D unclear. Germline-derived CDR1 and CDR2 are LNHDA and SQIVND (reference sequence). V was cut by 6 bases and J by 0 bases, with 0 bases left in between. This CDR3 is 12 amino acids long.

The chain joins TRBV19 to TRBJ2-2; D possibly uses TRBD1 or TRBD2 (5 bases each). Germline loops: CDR1 LNHDA, CDR2 SQIVND (reference sequence). With 0 bases removed from V and 2 bases from J, the gap between germline ends came to 13 bases. CDR3 length: 17 amino acids. Written as DNA, the CDR3 is TGTGCCAGTAGTATAGATCTTTGGGGGAGAAACACCGGGGAGCTGTTTTTT. The encoded protein is CASSIDLWGRNTGELFF.

CDR3 DNA sequence: TGTGCCAGCCTACTTGACAGGGGGTACAATCAGCCCCAGCATTTT. Its protein product is CASLLDRGYNQPQHF. This chain links TRBV2 with TRBJ1-5; 9 bases are a match to TRBD1. The CDR3 spans 15 residues. Losses at the gene ends were 8 bases for V and 3 bases for J; bases not matched to a gene: 8. The germline gives CDR1 SNHLY, CDR2 FYNNEI.

This chain joins TRBV6-1 and TRBJ2-2; 9 nucleotides align to TRBD2. Germline V gene lookup returns CDR1 MNHNS and CDR2 SASEGT. The CDR3 extends over 16 amino acids. The junction had 4 bases not matched to a gene; V was cut back by 4 bases and J by 1 base. CDR3 in amino acids: CASSVPSGKNTGELFF. CDR3 sequence (DNA): TGTGCCAGCAGTGTCCCTAGCGGGAAGAACACCGGGGAGCTGTTTTTT.

The J gene is TRBJ1-4, the V gene TRBV21-1; the table's D gene call, TRBD1, was not cross checked with the DNA. TRBV21-1 is annotated as a pseudogene. This CDR3 has 17 amino acids. This CDR3 reads CASKNLNRTGRNEKLFF. CDR3 sequence (DNA): TGTGCCAGCAAAAACCTAAATAGGACAGGACGAAATGAAAAACTGTTTTTT.

This chain joins TRBV29-1 and TRBJ2-1; D may be TRBD2 (6 bases). Germline-derived CDR1 and CDR2 are SQVTM and ANQGSEA. This CDR3 is 13 amino acids long. With 6 bases removed from V and 5 bases from J, the gap between germline ends came to 14 bases. The CDR3 reads CSVGSGGNNEQFF. CDR3 bases: TGCAGCGTCGGTAGCGGCGGAAACAATGAGCAGTTCTTC.

DNA for the CDR3: TGTGCCACCAGCAGAGGAGGTTGGGGCGCCGAAGCTTTCTTT. Translated, it gives CATSRGGWGAEAFF. The V call is TRBV15, the J call TRBJ1-1; a weak D match, TRBD1 (5 bases). From germline, CDR1 is LNHNV and CDR2 YYDKDF (reference sequence). Between the trimmed V and J ends, which lost 1 base and 8 bases, there was a span of 14 bases. CDR3 length: 14 residues. Complete variable domain (other parts from reference TRBV15 and TRBJ1-1): DAMVIQNPRYQVTQFGKPVTLSCSQTLNHNVMYWYQQKSSQAPKLLFHYYDKDFNNEADTPDNFQSRRPNTSFCFLDIRSPGLGDTAMYLCATSRGGWGAEAFFGQGTRLTVV.